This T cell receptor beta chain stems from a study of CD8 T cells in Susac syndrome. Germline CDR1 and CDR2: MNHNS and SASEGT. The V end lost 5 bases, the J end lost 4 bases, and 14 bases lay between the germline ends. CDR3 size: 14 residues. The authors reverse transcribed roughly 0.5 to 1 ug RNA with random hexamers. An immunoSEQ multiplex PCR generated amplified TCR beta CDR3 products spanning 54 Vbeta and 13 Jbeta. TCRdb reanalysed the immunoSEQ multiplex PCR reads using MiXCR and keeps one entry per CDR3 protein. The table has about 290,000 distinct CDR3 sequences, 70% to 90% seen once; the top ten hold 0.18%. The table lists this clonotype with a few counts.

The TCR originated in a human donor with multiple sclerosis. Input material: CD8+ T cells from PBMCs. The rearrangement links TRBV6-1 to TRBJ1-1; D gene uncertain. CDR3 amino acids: CASSLTSEVTEAFF. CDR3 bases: TGTGCCAGCAGTCTGACCTCAGAAGTCACTGAAGCTTTCTTT.